The rows below give T cell receptor beta chains drawn from one sample of a study of response to subunit inactivated influenza vaccine. TCRdb re-called the RT-PCR reads with MiXCR, one entry per CDR3 protein. The sample holds hundreds of thousands of distinct CDR3 sequences, approximately 15% seen once. The sample consisted of PBMCs from blood, taken around 15 days before vaccination. These receptors were taken from a man aged 50 to 60 who received an inactivated influenza vaccine. Both conserved end residues are part of each CDR3. The order of the fields is CDR3 length, V gene, clone size, D gene, J gene, CDR3 protein, CDR3 DNA. D genes are given only for firm matches. Some rows have no size entry. The others give once, few or many, or a class for an expanded clone.

18,TRBV4-1,NA,NA,TRBJ2-7,CASSQELPAGGAYYEQYF,TGCGCCAGCAGCCAAGAGCTCCCGGCCGGCGGGGCCTACTACGAGCAGTACTTC
13,TRBV20-1,NA,NA,TRBJ2-4,CSTLGLAKNIQYF,TGCAGTACACTGGGCCTAGCCAAAAACATTCAGTACTTC
14,TRBV15,few,NA,TRBJ2-7,CATSRGTGPREQYF,TGTGCCACCAGCAGAGGAACTGGCCCGAGGGAGCAGTACTTC
14,TRBV3-1,NA,TRBD1,TRBJ1-1,CASSQTPGQGEAFF,TGTGCCAGCAGCCAAACGCCGGGACAGGGTGAAGCTTTCTTT
13,TRBV4-1,NA,NA,TRBJ1-2,CASSQAAGDGYTF,TGCGCCAGCAGCCAAGCGGCAGGTGATGGCTACACCTTC
13,TRBV20-1,many,TRBD2,TRBJ2-3,CSASGGGLDTQYF,TGCAGTGCTAGCGGGGGGGGCCTGGATACGCAGTATTTT
15,TRBV6-2/TRBV6-3,few,TRBD1,TRBJ2-3,CASSLDRGSPDTQYF,TGTGCCAGCAGTTTGGACAGGGGGAGCCCAGATACGCAGTATTTT
14,TRBV20-1,few,NA,TRBJ2-2,CSASPRLVVGELFF,TGCAGTGCTAGCCCACGACTAGTTGTCGGGGAGCTGTTTTTT
13,TRBV20-1,many,NA,TRBJ2-4,CSASGGSKNIQYF,TGCAGTGCTAGTGGCGGTTCCAAAAACATTCAGTACTTC
15,TRBV4-3,few,NA,TRBJ2-1,CASSQDPTGYNEQFF,TGCGCCAGCAGCCAGGACCCGACAGGATACAATGAGCAGTTCTTC
12,TRBV5-6,few,NA,TRBJ2-3,CASSSPGGTQYF,TGTGCCAGCAGCTCGCCTGGGGGTACGCAGTATTTT
17,TRBV28,few,NA,TRBJ2-4,CASSPFLGLSNKNIQYF,TGTGCCAGCAGTCCTTTTCTGGGGCTATCGAACAAAAACATTCAGTACTTC
12,TRBV12-3/TRBV12-4,few,NA,TRBJ1-2,CASRQGSYGYTF,TGTGCCAGCAGGCAGGGGAGTTATGGCTACACCTTC
12,TRBV6-5,few,NA,TRBJ2-1,CASRQLDNEQFF,TGTGCCAGCAGACAGCTCGACAATGAGCAGTTCTTC
15,TRBV20-1,NA,TRBD2,TRBJ2-5,CSARDGASGVETQYF,TGCAGTGCTAGAGATGGGGCTAGCGGGGTGGAGACCCAGTACTTC
15,TRBV19,NA,NA,TRBJ2-1,CASSIGWGMGNEQFF,TGTGCCAGTAGTATAGGTTGGGGTATGGGGAATGAGCAGTTCTTC
14,TRBV6-2/TRBV6-3,NA,NA,TRBJ1-2,CASSYYGGALGYTF,TGTGCCAGCAGTTACTACGGGGGAGCCCTTGGCTACACCTTC
14,TRBV5-1,NA,NA,TRBJ2-1,CASGHGDGVNEQFF,TGCGCCAGCGGACACGGAGACGGTGTGAATGAGCAGTTCTTC
16,TRBV7-8,few,NA,TRBJ2-5,CASSHIRGSSPETQYF,TGTGCCAGCAGCCACATCCGGGGCTCCTCCCCAGAGACCCAGTACTTC
15,TRBV24-1,NA,TRBD1,TRBJ2-3,CAISQTGVIPDTQYF,TGTGCCATCAGCCAGACAGGGGTGATCCCAGATACGCAGTATTTT
15,TRBV24-1,NA,NA,TRBJ2-2,CATQKWTDYTGELFF,TGTGCCACCCAAAAGTGGACAGACTACACCGGGGAGCTGTTTTTT
16,TRBV21-1,few,NA,TRBJ2-2,CASSKEGLAGAGELFF,TGTGCCAGCAGCAAAGAGGGACTAGCGGGAGCCGGGGAGCTGTTTTTT
13,TRBV20-1,once,NA,TRBJ1-6,CSAGGMINSPLHF,TGCAGTGCTGGGGGCATGATTAATTCACCCCTCCACTTT
14,TRBV7-6,NA,NA,TRBJ2-7,CASSLKADTYEQYF,TGTGCCAGCAGCTTAAAGGCGGATACCTACGAGCAGTACTTC
17,TRBV14,NA,NA,TRBJ2-5,CASSQEGPWLGQETQYF,TGTGCCAGCAGCCAAGAAGGGCCCTGGCTAGGCCAAGAGACCCAGTACTTC
15,TRBV28,NA,TRBD1,TRBJ1-6,CAGGWGDRANSPLHF,TGTGCCGGCGGCTGGGGGGACAGGGCTAATTCACCCCTCCACTTT
17,TRBV28,few,TRBD2,TRBJ2-2,CASSSPPGLADSGELFF,TGTGCCAGCAGTTCCCCCCCGGGACTAGCTGATTCCGGGGAGCTGTTTTTT
15,TRBV7-2,NA,TRBD1,TRBJ2-7,CASSPGTVITYEQYF,TGTGCCAGCAGCCCCGGGACAGTGATTACCTACGAGCAGTACTTC
15,TRBV14,few,TRBD1,TRBJ1-2,CASSPGQLAGDGYTF,TGTGCCAGCAGCCCGGGACAGCTGGCGGGAGATGGCTACACCTTC
16,TRBV5-1,few,NA,TRBJ1-4,CASSPTPTEYNEKLFF,TGCGCCAGCAGCCCTACCCCGACAGAATATAATGAAAAACTGTTTTTT
15,TRBV7-9,NA,NA,TRBJ2-7,CASSLGGTATYEQYF,TGTGCCAGCAGCTTGGGCGGCACAGCGACCTACGAGCAGTACTTC
15,TRBV7-9,few,NA,TRBJ2-5,CASSPGDGTQETQYF,TGTGCCAGCAGCCCAGGGGACGGAACGCAAGAGACCCAGTACTTC
14,TRBV6-2/TRBV6-3,NA,NA,TRBJ2-7,CASSYLDGAYEQYF,TGTGCCAGCAGTTACTTGGACGGAGCCTACGAGCAGTACTTC
15,TRBV7-9,many,NA,TRBJ2-1,CASRAQSSSYNEQFF,TGTGCCAGCAGGGCACAGTCTAGCTCCTACAATGAGCAGTTCTTC
13,TRBV7-9,NA,NA,TRBJ2-5,CASSLNEMETQYF,TGTGCCAGCAGCTTAAACGAGATGGAGACCCAGTACTTC
14,TRBV6-1,NA,TRBD1,TRBJ1-4,CASSERTGDEKLFF,TGTGCCAGCAGTGAAAGGACAGGGGATGAAAAACTGTTTTTT
15,TRBV4-3,few,TRBD2,TRBJ2-1,CASSQTGTSVDEQFF,TGCGCCAGCAGCCAAACCGGGACTAGCGTCGATGAGCAGTTCTTC
19,TRBV6-2/TRBV6-3,NA,TRBD2,TRBJ2-7,CASSRAPGTSGGRSYEQYF,TGTGCCAGCAGCCGTGCCCCCGGGACTAGCGGGGGGCGCTCCTACGAGCAGTACTTC
14,TRBV7-8,few,TRBD2,TRBJ2-7,CASSLATSGYEQYF,TGTGCCAGCAGCTTGGCCACTAGCGGCTACGAGCAGTACTTC
13,TRBV20-1,many,NA,TRBJ1-5,CSAGVNSNQPQHF,TGCAGTGCAGGGGTCAATTCAAATCAGCCCCAGCATTTT
14,TRBV5-1,NA,NA,TRBJ2-7,CASSLFPAFYEQYF,TGCGCCAGCAGCCTCTTCCCAGCTTTCTACGAGCAGTACTTC
19,TRBV5-1,few,TRBD2,TRBJ2-5,CASSLGAGPRAGVWETQYF,TGCGCCAGCAGCTTGGGAGCGGGCCCGAGGGCGGGGGTCTGGGAGACCCAGTACTTC
16,TRBV6-1,few,NA,TRBJ1-5,CASSEDTRIRNQPQHF,TGTGCCAGCAGTGAAGATACAAGGATTCGAAATCAGCCCCAGCATTTT
15,TRBV9,NA,NA,TRBJ1-1,CASSVGSAGKTEAFF,TGTGCCAGCAGCGTAGGGTCCGCGGGGAAGACTGAAGCTTTCTTT
16,TRBV5-4,NA,NA,TRBJ1-4,CASSFTTGTPNEKLFF,TGTGCCAGCAGCTTTACTACCGGGACCCCAAATGAAAAACTGTTTTTT
13,TRBV27,NA,TRBD1,TRBJ2-1,CASSFLGGDEQFF,TGTGCCAGCAGTTTCCTAGGGGGCGATGAGCAGTTCTTC
16,TRBV9,few,TRBD1,TRBJ1-1,CASSVATGGMNTEAFF,TGTGCCAGCAGCGTAGCGACAGGGGGAATGAACACTGAAGCTTTCTTT
18,TRBV5-1,NA,TRBD2,TRBJ2-3,CASSPPGTSGGPLDTQYF,TGCGCCAGCAGCCCACCCGGGACTAGCGGGGGGCCTCTGGATACGCAGTATTTT
15,TRBV5-1,NA,NA,TRBJ2-5,CASSSTDGAKGTQYF,TGCGCCAGCAGCTCGACTGATGGGGCAAAGGGGACCCAGTACTTC
12,TRBV12-3/TRBV12-4,few,NA,TRBJ2-3,CASRLAEDTQYF,TGTGCCAGCAGGTTGGCAGAAGATACGCAGTATTTT
17,TRBV7-2,many,TRBD2,TRBJ2-1,CASSYGLAGAIYNEQFF,TGTGCCAGCAGCTACGGACTAGCGGGAGCCATTTACAATGAGCAGTTCTTC
15,TRBV12-3/TRBV12-4,many,NA,TRBJ1-4,CASSFIDLSSEKLFF,TGTGCCAGCAGTTTCATCGACCTAAGCAGTGAAAAACTGTTTTTT
16,TRBV5-1,NA,NA,TRBJ2-1,CASSLARGGSNNEQFF,TGCGCCAGCAGCTTGGCCAGGGGCGGGAGCAACAATGAGCAGTTCTTC
15,TRBV12-3/TRBV12-4,NA,NA,TRBJ2-5,CASSPPPQGQETQYF,TGTGCCAGCAGCCCCCCCCCACAGGGTCAAGAGACCCAGTACTTC
15,TRBV20-1,NA,TRBD2,TRBJ2-1,CSAWTSGRAYNEQFF,TGCAGTGCCTGGACTAGCGGGAGGGCCTACAATGAGCAGTTCTTC
12,TRBV7-2,few,NA,TRBJ2-3,CASSLTRHTQYF,TGTGCCAGCAGCCTCACTCGGCATACGCAGTATTTT